These 7 T cell receptor beta chains were sequenced from one sample in a study of PD-L1 blockade in urothelial cancer (dated by TCRdb to between 2016 and 2019). Receptor amplification or capture employed the immunoSEQ multiplex PCR assay. The clones in this table, taken by TCRdb from immuneACCESS, are in-frame only. Not every clone is retained; where verified, under half of the shortfall comes from an unresolved V gene, and the cause of the rest is unknown. Recorded for this sample are approximately 90,000 clones; 90% of them occurred a single time. The ten most abundant clones make up 1.5% to 2% of the sample. Interpreted using the paper, the time point label stands for: pretreatment peripheral blood. The sample consisted of PBMCs, taken around atezolizumab (anti-PD-L1) treatment. Receptors were obtained from a man aged 55 to 70 with urothelial cancer.

This clone showed up just a few times. The chain employs TRBV2 and TRBJ1-5; D remains ambiguous. The germline gives CDR1 SNHLY, CDR2 FYNNEI. The V end lost 5 bases, the J end lost 0 bases, and 8 bases lay between the germline ends. There are 14 residues in the CDR3. CDR3 sequence: CASSKQSSNQPQHF. As DNA, the CDR3 is TGTGCCAGCAGTAAACAGAGTAGCAATCAGCCCCAGCATTTT.

The genes are TRBV28 and TRBJ2-2; 7 bases line up with TRBD1. Germline V lookup: CDR1 MDHEN, CDR2 SYDVKM. Losses at the gene ends were 3 bases for V and 6 bases for J; bases not matched to a gene: 13. The CDR3 spans 17 residues. The CDR3 reads CASSFWGMATGPGELFF. CDR3 nucleotides: TGTGCCAGCAGTTTCTGGGGTATGGCGACAGGGCCCGGGGAGCTGTTTTTT. The full variable domain, its missing parts supplied by reference TRBV28 and TRBJ2-2, is DVKVTQSSRYLVKRTGEKVFLECVQDMDHENMFWYRQDPGLGLRLIYFSYDVKMKEKGDIPEGYSVSREKKERFSLILESASTNQTSMYLCASSFWGMATGPGELFFGEGSRLTVL.

The V gene is TRBV29-1, the J gene TRBJ1-5; D possibly corresponds to TRBD1 (5 bases). With 6 bases removed from V and 5 bases from J, the gap between germline ends came to 20 bases. Germline V gene lookup returns CDR1 SQVTM and CDR2 ANQGSEA. This CDR3 is built from 15 residues. This chain's CDR3 is CSVAIWGGKDQPQHF. The DNA for the CDR3 is TGCAGCGTAGCTATCTGGGGGGGTAAGGATCAGCCCCAGCATTTT.

The rearrangement joins TRBV5-4 to TRBJ2-5, with TRBD2 matching 10 bases. Germline loops: CDR1 SGHNT, CDR2 YYREEE (reference sequence). Trimming cost V 0 bases and J 2 bases; bases outside gene matches: 7. The CDR3 totals 17 residues. In nucleotides, the CDR3 is TGTGCCAGCAGCTTGGGCCCGAGGACTAGCGGACAAGAGACCCAGTACTTC. Translating it yields CASSLGPRTSGQETQYF.

J is TRBJ2-2 and V is TRBV6-5; 7 bases match TRBD2. V dropped 4 bases and J dropped 2; count of bases not matched to a gene: 4. This CDR3 is 15 amino acids long. Germline loops: CDR1 MNHEY, CDR2 SVGAGI. This chain's CDR3 is CASSSSGANTGELFF. The CDR3 DNA reads as TGTGCCAGCAGTTCCAGCGGGGCTAACACCGGGGAGCTGTTTTTT.

V gene TRBV30 combines with J gene TRBJ1-2; no reliable D call. The CDR3 extends over 11 amino acids. Germline lookup yields CDR1 GTSNPN and CDR2 SVGIG (reference sequence). Between the trimmed V and J ends, which lost 2 bases and 5 bases, there was a span of 6 bases. CDR3 sequence: CAWSIRYGYTF. CDR3 nucleotide sequence: TGTGCCTGGAGTATCCGGTATGGCTACACCTTC.

The chain joins TRBV5-1 to TRBJ1-5, with TRBD1 as a possible D gene (6 bases). This CDR3 region has 16 residues. V lost 0 bases to trimming and J lost 2 bases, with 12 bases between them. Looked up from germline, CDR1 is SGHRS and CDR2 is YFSETQ. CDR3 sequence reads: CASSLGGPGGNQPQHF. The CDR3, as DNA: TGCGCCAGCAGCTTGGGGGGCCCAGGGGGCAATCAGCCCCAGCATTTT. The full variable domain, rest sourced from reference TRBV5-1 and TRBJ1-5, is KAGVTQTPRYLIKTRGQQVTLSCSPISGHRSVSWYQQTPGQGLQFLFEYFSETQRNKGNFPGRFSGRQFSNSRSEMNVSTLELGDSALYLCASSLGGPGGNQPQHFGDGTRLSIL.